This passage covers 7 T cell receptor beta chains from one sample sequenced in a study of control samples from healthy donors and cancer patients. Only in-frame clones appear in the TCRdb table, and some are missing; sequencing was by immunoSEQ multiplex PCR. The profile covers 45,000 to 60,000 clones, with roughly 94% appearing a single time and 3.5% to 4.5% taken by the ten largest. Sequenced: blood. Receptors originate from a man aged 25 to 40 in good health.

This chain joins TRBV4-3 and TRBJ1-5; possible D gene TRBD1, 6 bases. The germline V gene has CDR1 LGHNA and CDR2 YSLEER. V lost 1 base and J lost 4, with 8 bases in between. This CDR3 is 14 amino acids long. CDR3 sequence reads: CASSQGRGNQPQHF. The CDR3 nucleotides are TGCGCCAGCAGCCAAGGCAGGGGTAATCAGCCCCAGCATTTT.

The chain joins TRBV6-2 or TRBV6-3 to TRBJ1-5, with TRBD1 matching over 9 bases. In germline, CDR1 is MNHEY, CDR2 SVGEGT. The CDR3 covers 15 residues. Losses at the gene ends were 3 bases for V and 7 bases for J; bases not matched to a gene: 7. DNA of the CDR3: TGTGCCAGCAGTTATTCGGGACAGGGATACCAGCCCCAGCATTTT. It specifies CASSYSGQGYQPQHF.

This sequence joins TRBV5-8 and TRBJ2-7, with TRBD1 identical over 7 bases. CDR1 and CDR2 (germline): SGHTS, YDEGEE. V dropped 4 bases and J dropped 3; count of bases not matched to a gene: 10. This CDR3 has 15 residues. The CDR3 nucleotides are TGTGCCAGCAGCGGGTCCGGGACAGAGATCTACGAGCAGTACTTC. Amino acid sequence: CASSGSGTEIYEQYF.

The chain recombines TRBV10-1 with TRBJ2-2, with D perhaps TRBD1 or TRBD2 (5 bases each). V was shortened by 6 bases and J by 2 bases, with 10 bases between the two germline ends. The CDR3 totals 14 residues. Germline assignment: CDR1 WNHNN and CDR2 SYGVQD (reference sequence). DNA of the CDR3: TGCGCCAGCAGCCCCGGGACCAACACCGGGGAGCTGTTTTTT. This codes for CASSPGTNTGELFF.

The chain couples TRBV7-9 to TRBJ2-7; TRBD2 matches at 13 bases. The ends lost 1 base at V and 1 base at J; junction bases unmatched: 7. This CDR3 spans 18 amino acids. The germline gives CDR1 SEHNR, CDR2 FQNEAQ (reference sequence). The DNA of the CDR3 is TGTGCCAGCAGCTTAGGACTAGCGGGGGGCTATACATCCTACGAGCAGTACTTC. Its protein product is CASSLGLAGGYTSYEQYF. Variable domain in full (rest from reference TRBV7-9 and TRBJ2-7): DTGVSQNPRHKITKRGQNVTFRCDPISEHNRLYWYRQTLGQGPEFLTYFQNEAQLEKSRLLSDRFSAERPKGSFSTLEIQRTEQGDSAMYLCASSLGLAGGYTSYEQYFGPGTRLTVT.

The J gene is TRBJ1-1, the V gene TRBV5-5, with D unresolved. The length of the CDR3 is 12 residues. Germline loops: CDR1 SGHKS, CDR2 YYEKEE (reference sequence). V was shortened by 5 bases and J by 8 bases, with 13 bases between the two germline ends. The CDR3 sequence is CASSHGWGEAFF. For the CDR3, the DNA is TGTGCCAGCAGTCACGGGTGGGGAGAAGCTTTCTTT.

The chain uses TRBV6-6 and TRBJ1-3, with a possible D match to TRBD1 (6 bases). The CDR3 spans 15 residues. V lost 6 bases, J lost 9 bases, and 21 bases lay in between. The germline V gene has CDR1 MNHNY and CDR2 SVGAGI (reference sequence). In nucleotides, the CDR3 is TGTGCCAGCAGAATAACGGGACACCCTGGGGGCACCATATATTTT. It is translated as CASRITGHPGGTIYF.